This TCR beta chain was captured in a study of beta chain features in type 1 diabetes. The wider study: Cell yields, age and gender were similar between patients and healthy donors. Overall study findings and caveats: There was a moderate but significant shortening of TCRB CDR3s in all four CD4+ subsets of Type 1 diabetes patients.

Only a few counts were recorded for this clone. Its antigen remains unidentified. TCRB transcripts that were expressed got sequenced, as all of the isolated RNA had been reverse transcribed. Profiled with immunoSEQ multiplex PCR; TCRdb holds only in-frame clones, not every one. The sample lists a few hundred thousand clones, approximately 13% occurring once. Around 120 mL of blood, on average, came from one heparinised draw per donor. Germline CDR1 SQVTM, CDR2 ANQGSEA. The CDR3 totals 10 residues. V lost 5 bases to trimming and J lost 8 bases, with 9 bases between them. This receptor was identified in a woman between 18 and 29 years old with type 1 diabetes. V usage is TRBV29-1 and J usage is TRBJ1-1; D gene ambiguous. Sample: naive CD4+ T cells from blood. The CDR3 region has the DNA TGCAGCGTTCTCGAGGAGGAAGCTTTCTTT. It yields the protein CSVLEEEAFF.